These T cell receptor beta chains were read from a single sample in a study of blood T cell repertoires in COVID-19. Sequencing was performed with immunoSEQ multiplex PCR; in TCRdb, only in-frame clones are kept and a portion is missing. The table shows 350,000 to 450,000 clones, with about 87% occurring only once. The sequencing input was peripheral blood. The receptors derive from a human donor in a cohort sampled during active COVID-19. The CDR3 runs from the conserved cysteine through the conserved F or W. D genes are given only for firm matches. The size entry is marked missing in some rows and otherwise reads once, few, many or a size class.

d_call,v_call,j_call,clone_size,cdr3_aa,cdr3_nt
TRBD1,TRBV5-1,TRBJ2-2,-,CASSSNRQGNGELFF,TGCGCCAGCAGCTCCAACCGACAGGGCAACGGGGAGCTGTTTTTT
TRBD1,TRBV9,TRBJ2-3,-,CASSSRDSSTDTQYF,TGTGCCAGCAGCAGCCGGGACAGCTCCACAGATACGCAGTATTTT
-,TRBV27,TRBJ2-7,-,CASSFPGYEQYF,TGTGCCAGCTCTTTTCCGGGCTACGAGCAGTACTTC
TRBD1,TRBV29-1,TRBJ2-5,-,CSVLWDRGGNKYF,TGCAGCGTTTTATGGGACAGGGGCGGAAATAAGTACTTC
TRBD2,TRBV11-3,TRBJ2-3,-,CASSRRGSGGRTDTQYF,TGTGCCAGCAGCCGCCGGGGTAGCGGGGGACGCACAGATACGCAGTATTTT
-,TRBV7-3,TRBJ2-1,once,CASSPDPQSQSEQFF,TGTGCCAGCAGCCCCGATCCGCAGTCGCAATCTGAGCAGTTCTTC
-,TRBV5-1,TRBJ2-3,-,CASSLGEPNTQYF,TGCGCCAGCAGCTTGGGCGAGCCAAATACGCAGTATTTT
-,TRBV5-4,TRBJ1-1,few,CASSLTAGREAFF,TGTGCCAGCAGCTTGACGGCAGGGCGAGAAGCTTTCTTT
TRBD2,TRBV10-3,TRBJ2-1,-,CATQAGADNEQFF,TGTGCCACCCAAGCGGGAGCGGACAATGAGCAGTTCTTC
-,TRBV5-1,TRBJ2-1,-,CASSQDPFWGRSYNEQFF,TGCGCCAGCAGCCAGGACCCCTTTTGGGGGCGGTCCTACAATGAGCAGTTCTTC
TRBD1,TRBV15,TRBJ2-2,-,CATSRRSGTGTGELFF,TGTGCCACCAGCAGAAGGTCCGGGACAGGCACCGGGGAGCTGTTTTTT
TRBD1,TRBV5-5,TRBJ1-2,-,CASSRGDRIHPVLNYGYTF,TGTGCCAGCAGCCGCGGGGACAGGATCCATCCCGTTCTCAACTATGGCTACACCTTC
-,TRBV2,TRBJ2-7,-,CASSPQGPYEQYF,TGTGCCAGCAGTCCTCAGGGCCCCTACGAGCAGTACTTC
TRBD2,TRBV11-3,TRBJ2-5,-,CASSLAGNQETQYF,TGTGCCAGCAGCCTAGCGGGGAACCAAGAGACCCAGTACTTC
-,TRBV3-1/TRBV3-2,TRBJ2-7,once,CASSQAVVSSYEQYF,TGTGCCAGCAGCCAAGCCGTAGTGAGCTCCTACGAGCAGTACTTC
-,TRBV7-7,TRBJ2-5,-,CASSSRRGLETQYF,TGTGCTAGCAGCTCAAGGAGGGGGCTGGAGACCCAGTACTTC
TRBD2,TRBV9,TRBJ2-1,-,CASSVGGSGTFSSYNEQFF,TGTGCCAGCAGCGTAGGAGGTAGCGGGACCTTTAGCTCCTACAATGAGCAGTTCTTC
TRBD2,TRBV27,TRBJ2-1,-,CATRRLGLAGNEQFF,TGTGCCACACGACGACTGGGACTAGCGGGTAATGAGCAGTTCTTC
TRBD1,TRBV4-1,TRBJ2-7,-,CASSQAPTGGFYEQYF,TGCGCCAGCAGCCAAGCCCCGACAGGGGGCTTCTACGAGCAGTACTTC
TRBD1,TRBV7-9,TRBJ2-2,-,CASSSHRGYTGELFF,TGTGCCAGCAGCTCCCACAGGGGATACACCGGGGAGCTGTTTTTT
TRBD1,TRBV19,TRBJ1-5,-,CASSTSGGQPQHF,TGTGCCAGTAGTACTTCAGGGGGTCAGCCCCAGCATTTT
-,TRBV7-3,TRBJ2-1,-,CASSLGGHANEQFF,TGTGCCAGCAGCTTAGGCGGACACGCGAATGAGCAGTTCTTC
-,TRBV10-3,TRBJ1-1,-,CAIRPTGRLNTEAFF,TGTGCCATCAGGCCTACAGGGAGACTAAACACTGAAGCTTTCTTT
-,TRBV7-3,TRBJ1-2,-,CASSPTGYYGYTF,TGTGCCAGCAGCCCAACAGGTTACTATGGCTACACCTTC
TRBD2,TRBV10-1,TRBJ2-1,once,CASSESPRTSGNEQFF,TGCGCCAGCAGTGAGTCCCCCCGGACTAGCGGGAACGAGCAGTTCTTC
TRBD1,TRBV10-3,TRBJ2-6,-,CAISESILSGTGGGGANVLTF,TGTGCCATCAGTGAGTCGATCCTATCCGGGACAGGGGGCGGTGGGGCCAACGTCCTGACTTTC
-,TRBV7-2,TRBJ2-1,-,CASSRHRQVGNEQFF,TGTGCCAGCAGCCGCCACCGACAGGTCGGGAATGAGCAGTTCTTC
TRBD2,TRBV6-2/TRBV6-3,TRBJ2-1,-,CASSSGTNYNEQFF,TGTGCCAGCAGTAGCGGGACGAACTACAATGAGCAGTTCTTC
TRBD1,TRBV4-2,TRBJ2-3,-,CASSQGVPGGVADTQYF,TGTGCCAGCAGCCAAGGAGTTCCAGGGGGAGTAGCCGATACGCAGTATTTT
TRBD2,TRBV9,TRBJ2-3,-,CASSDLAGAGTDTQYF,TGTGCCAGCAGCGACCTAGCGGGGGCTGGCACAGATACGCAGTATTTT
-,TRBV6-1,TRBJ2-3,-,CASSELAHRTDTQYF,TGTGCCAGCAGTGAGCTAGCGCACCGCACAGATACGCAGTATTTT
TRBD1,TRBV5-1,TRBJ2-2,few,CASSPGTANTGELFF,TGCGCCAGCAGCCCCGGGACAGCGAACACCGGGGAGCTGTTTTTT
TRBD1,TRBV9,TRBJ2-7,-,CASSLGQGSYEQYF,TGTGCCAGCAGCTTAGGACAGGGCTCCTACGAGCAGTACTTC
-,TRBV30,TRBJ1-4,-,CAWSEGVTLFF,TGTGCCTGGAGTGAAGGAGTGACACTGTTTTTT
-,TRBV5-1,TRBJ1-1,-,CASSLQQENTEAFF,TGCGCCAGCAGCTTACAGCAAGAGAACACTGAAGCTTTCTTT
-,TRBV4-1,TRBJ1-1,-,CASSQEGGTMNTEAFF,TGCGCCAGCAGCCAAGAGGGGGGAACTATGAACACTGAAGCTTTCTTT
TRBD2,TRBV18,TRBJ2-1,-,CASSPGLAGGPSYNEQFF,TGTGCCAGCTCCCCGGGACTAGCGGGAGGACCGTCCTACAATGAGCAGTTCTTC
TRBD1,TRBV11-2,TRBJ1-1,few,CASSLDRDREAFF,TGTGCCAGCAGCTTAGACCGGGACAGGGAAGCTTTCTTT
-,TRBV9,TRBJ2-1,-,CASSVAWSRPMAYNEQFF,TGTGCCAGCAGCGTAGCTTGGAGTCGGCCCATGGCCTACAATGAGCAGTTCTTC
-,TRBV3-1/TRBV3-2,TRBJ2-7,-,CASSQGLGRPSYEQYF,TGTGCCAGCAGCCAAGGTTTGGGGCGGCCCTCCTACGAGCAGTACTTC
TRBD1,TRBV29-1,TRBJ1-6,once,CSVRTGSSYNSPLHF,TGCAGCGTCCGGACAGGGAGCTCCTATAATTCACCCCTCCACTTT
TRBD1,TRBV30,TRBJ1-2,-,CAWSETGGAFGYTF,TGTGCCTGGAGTGAGACAGGGGGCGCTTTTGGCTACACCTTC
-,TRBV10-3,TRBJ2-7,-,CAISELSLQYF,TGTGCCATCAGTGAGTTGTCTCTCCAGTACTTC